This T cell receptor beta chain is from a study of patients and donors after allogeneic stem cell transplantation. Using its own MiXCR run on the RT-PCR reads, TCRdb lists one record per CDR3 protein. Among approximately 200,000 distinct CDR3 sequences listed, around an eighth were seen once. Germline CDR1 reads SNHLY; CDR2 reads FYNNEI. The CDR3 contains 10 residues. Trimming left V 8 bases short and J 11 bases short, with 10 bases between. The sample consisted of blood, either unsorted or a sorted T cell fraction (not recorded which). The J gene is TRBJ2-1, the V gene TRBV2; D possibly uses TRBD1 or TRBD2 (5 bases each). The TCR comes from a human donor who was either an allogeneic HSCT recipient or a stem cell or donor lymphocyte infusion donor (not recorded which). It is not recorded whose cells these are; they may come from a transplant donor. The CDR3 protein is CASGEGQQFF. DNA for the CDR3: TGTGCCAGCGGCGAGGGACAGCAGTTCTTC.